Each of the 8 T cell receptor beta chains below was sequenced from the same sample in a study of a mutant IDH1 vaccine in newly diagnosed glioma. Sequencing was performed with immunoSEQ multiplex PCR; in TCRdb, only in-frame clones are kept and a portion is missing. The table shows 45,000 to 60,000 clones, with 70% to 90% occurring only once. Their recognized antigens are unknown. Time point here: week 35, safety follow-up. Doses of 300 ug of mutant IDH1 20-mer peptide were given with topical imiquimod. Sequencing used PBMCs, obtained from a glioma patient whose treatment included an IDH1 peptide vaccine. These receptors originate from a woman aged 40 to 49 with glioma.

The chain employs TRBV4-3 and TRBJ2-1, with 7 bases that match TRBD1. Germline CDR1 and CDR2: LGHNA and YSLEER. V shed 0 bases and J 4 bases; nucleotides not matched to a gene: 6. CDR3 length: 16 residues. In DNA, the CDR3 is TGCGCCAGCAGCCAAGATCGGGCAGGGGGTTACAATGAGCAGTTCTTC. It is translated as CASSQDRAGGYNEQFF.

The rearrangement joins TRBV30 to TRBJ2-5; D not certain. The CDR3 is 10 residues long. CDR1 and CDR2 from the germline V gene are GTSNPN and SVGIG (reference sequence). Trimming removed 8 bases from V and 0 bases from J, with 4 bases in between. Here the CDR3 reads CARDQETQYF. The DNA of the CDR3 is TGTGCCAGGGACCAAGAGACCCAGTACTTC.

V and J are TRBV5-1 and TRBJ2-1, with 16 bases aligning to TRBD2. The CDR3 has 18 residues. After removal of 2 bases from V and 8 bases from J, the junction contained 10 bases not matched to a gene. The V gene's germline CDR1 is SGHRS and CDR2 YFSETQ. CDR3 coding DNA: TGCGCCAGCAGCTTCGGGACTAGCGGGAGGGCCTACTCCTATGAGCAGTTCTTC. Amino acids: CASSFGTSGRAYSYEQFF.

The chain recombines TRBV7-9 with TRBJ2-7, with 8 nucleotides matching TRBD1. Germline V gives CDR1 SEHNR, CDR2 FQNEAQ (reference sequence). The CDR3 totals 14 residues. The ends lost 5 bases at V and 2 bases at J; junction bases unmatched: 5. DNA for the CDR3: TGTGCCAGCAGCGTCCGGGACAGGCCCTACGAGCAGTACTTC. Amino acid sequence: CASSVRDRPYEQYF. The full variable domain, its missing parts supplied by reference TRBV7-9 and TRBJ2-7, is DTGVSQNPRHKITKRGQNVTFRCDPISEHNRLYWYRQTLGQGPEFLTYFQNEAQLEKSRLLSDRFSAERPKGSFSTLEIQRTEQGDSAMYLCASSVRDRPYEQYFGPGTRLTVT.

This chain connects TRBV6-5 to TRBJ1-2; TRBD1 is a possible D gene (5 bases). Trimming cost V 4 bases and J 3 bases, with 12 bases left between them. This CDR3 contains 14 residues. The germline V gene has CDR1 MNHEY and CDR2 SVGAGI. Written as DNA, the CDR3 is TGTGCCAGCAGTTCCGCCGGGACGGACTATGGCTACACCTTC. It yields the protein CASSSAGTDYGYTF.

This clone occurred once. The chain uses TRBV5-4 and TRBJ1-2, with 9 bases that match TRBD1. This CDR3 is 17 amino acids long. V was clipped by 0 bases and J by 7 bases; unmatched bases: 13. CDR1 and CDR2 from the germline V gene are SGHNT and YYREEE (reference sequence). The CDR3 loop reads CASSLAGQGGGKGGYTF. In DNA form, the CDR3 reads TGTGCCAGCAGCTTGGCGGGACAGGGAGGAGGAAAAGGTGGCTACACCTTC.

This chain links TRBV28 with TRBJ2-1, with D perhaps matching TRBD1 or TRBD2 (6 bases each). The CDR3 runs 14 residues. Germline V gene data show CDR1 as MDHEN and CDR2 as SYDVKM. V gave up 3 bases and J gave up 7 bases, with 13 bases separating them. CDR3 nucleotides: TGTGCCAGCAGTTTTGGGTGGGGGGCGAATGAGCAGTTCTTC. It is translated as CASSFGWGANEQFF.

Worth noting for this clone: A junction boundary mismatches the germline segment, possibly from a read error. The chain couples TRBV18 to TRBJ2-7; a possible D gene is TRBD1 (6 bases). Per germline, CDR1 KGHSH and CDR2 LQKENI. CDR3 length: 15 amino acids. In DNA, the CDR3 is TGCGCCAGCTCACCAATTCGACAGGTTTCCTACGAGCAGTACTTC. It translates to CASSPIRQVSYEQYF.